The 21 T cell receptor beta chains presented below share a single source sample, sequenced in a study of blood T cell repertoires in COVID-19. The table came from immunoSEQ multiplex PCR; TCRdb's copy has only in-frame clones and leaves some out. The sample includes around 300,000 clones, approximately 91% of them seen just once. The specimen was PBMCs or T cells enriched from blood (not recorded which). The receptors originated from a woman aged 35 to 49 who had recovered from COVID-19.

The chain recombines TRBV6-2 or TRBV6-3 with TRBJ2-7; 9 nucleotides match TRBD2. The CDR3 contains 15 residues. Germline loops: CDR1 MNHEY, CDR2 SVGEGT. J lost 6 bases, V lost 6 bases, and 12 bases had no gene match. In DNA, the CDR3 is TGTGCCAGCAGCCTGGGGGTAGCGGGAGTTATCGAGCAGTACTTC. The encoded protein is CASSLGVAGVIEQYF.

The chain combines TRBV19 with TRBJ2-1, with 9 bases that match TRBD1. The CDR3 is 15 amino acids. Germline V gene lookup returns CDR1 LNHDA and CDR2 SQIVND (reference sequence). The V segment lost 9 bases and the J segment 7 bases; nucleotides outside the gene matches: 13. The CDR3 DNA follows: TGTGCCAGCACGTCCGCCGGGACAGGGTATAATGAGCAGTTCTTC. Translation gives CASTSAGTGYNEQFF.

V gene TRBV19 combines with J gene TRBJ1-1; the match to TRBD1 covers 7 bases. The length of the CDR3 is 15 residues. The germline V gene encodes CDR1 LNHDA and CDR2 SQIVND (reference sequence). With 6 bases clipped from V and 5 bases from J, the junction kept 12 bases outside the gene matches. CDR3 region: CASRPRRGIETEAFF. The CDR3 coding sequence is TGTGCCAGTAGACCACGCAGGGGGATTGAAACTGAAGCTTTCTTT.

V usage is TRBV28 and J usage is TRBJ1-2; perhaps TRBD1 as D (6 bases). V was clipped by 10 bases and J by 5 bases, with 20 bases between them. This CDR3 has 14 residues. Germline V gene sequence: CDR1 MDHEN, CDR2 SYDVKM. The CDR3 bases are TGTGCCACCAACCGCTTGACAGGAATTTATGGCTACACCTTC. Residues: CATNRLTGIYGYTF.

The chain has TRBV19 and TRBJ1-2, with D perhaps TRBD1 (5 bases). Looked up from germline, CDR1 is LNHDA and CDR2 is SQIVND (reference sequence). Trimming stripped 5 bases from V and 7 bases from J, with 17 bases between. This CDR3 comprises 14 residues. CDR3 sequence: CASSSPRRVGGYTF. CDR3 DNA: TGTGCCAGTAGTTCTCCCCGCAGGGTGGGTGGCTACACCTTC.

This sequence joins TRBV6-5 and TRBJ1-2, with D unresolved. The CDR3 is 15 amino acids. Deletions cut 10 bases from V and 6 bases from J, with 24 bases between. The germline gives CDR1 MNHEY, CDR2 SVGAGI. CDR3 region: CATNTERVNRHGYTF. In DNA form, the CDR3 reads TGTGCCACCAATACTGAGAGGGTGAATCGGCATGGCTACACCTTC.

In regard to this clone: Different DNA sequences within this sample yield the same CDR3. The chain employs TRBV5-4 and TRBJ1-1; TRBD1 agrees at 10 bases. The V gene's germline CDR1 is SGHNT and CDR2 YYREEE (reference sequence). V dropped 0 bases and J dropped 3; count of bases not matched to a gene: 2. This CDR3 has 15 residues. CDR3 amino acids: CASSLAGTGDTEAFF. The CDR3 bases are TGTGCCAGCAGCTTGGCGGGGACAGGGGACACTGAAGCTTTCTTT.

This rearrangement joins TRBV3-1 (or the pseudogene TRBV3-2) to TRBJ2-2; D gene unclear. CDR3 size: 14 residues. Germline V gene data show CDR1 as LGHDT and CDR2 as YNNKEL (reference sequence). V lost 4 bases and J lost 1, with 7 bases in between. CDR3 in amino acids: CASSLTRNTGELFF. The CDR3 region has the DNA TGTGCCAGCAGCCTGACAAGGAACACCGGGGAGCTGTTTTTT.

In the case of this clone: This sample also contains other DNA sequences that code for the same CDR3. The rearrangement uses TRBV4-1 and TRBJ1-2, with D possibly matching TRBD1 (5 bases). Germline assignment: CDR1 MGHRA and CDR2 YSYEKL. Trimming cost V 1 base and J 2 bases, with 8 bases left between them. The CDR3 contains 14 residues. DNA of the CDR3: TGCGCCAGCAGCCAAGGAGACAGAAACTATGGCTACACCTTC. It codes for CASSQGDRNYGYTF.

This chain connects TRBV6-1 to TRBJ2-5; the match to TRBD2 covers 10 bases. This CDR3 has 16 residues. V dropped 2 bases and J dropped 5; count of bases not matched to a gene: 8. CDR1 and CDR2 from the germline V gene are MNHNS and SASEGT. CDR3 in DNA: TGTGCCAGCAGTGAAATCAGCGGGAGGGCTGCGGAGACCCAGTACTTC. Amino acid sequence: CASSEISGRAAETQYF.

This sequence joins TRBV2 and TRBJ1-1; possible D gene TRBD1, 5 bases. Germline CDR1 and CDR2: SNHLY and FYNNEI. The germline V and J ends were trimmed by 7 bases and 8 bases, with 20 bases remaining between them. The CDR3 is 14 residues long. The CDR3 coding sequence is TGTGCCAGCACAACCCTGGGGGGATCCGCCGAAGCTTTCTTT. Amino acid sequence: CASTTLGGSAEAFF.

The chain has TRBV19 and TRBJ2-2, with TRBD1 as a possible D gene (6 bases). Looked up from germline, CDR1 is LNHDA and CDR2 is SQIVND (reference sequence). The CDR3 totals 14 residues. V lost 6 bases to trimming and J lost 3 bases, with 11 bases between them. The CDR3 nucleotides read TGTGCCAGTAGGCCCCCAGGGGACACCGGGGAGCTGTTTTTT. Its translation is CASRPPGDTGELFF.

V and J are TRBV19 and TRBJ1-1, with D possibly matching TRBD1 (6 bases). Germline V gene sequence: CDR1 LNHDA, CDR2 SQIVND (reference sequence). CDR3 length: 14 amino acids. Between the trimmed V and J ends, which lost 0 bases and 5 bases, there was a span of 10 bases. CDR3 nucleotide sequence: TGTGCCAGTAGTATAGATCCCGACAGGACTGAAGCTTTCTTT. Its translation: CASSIDPDRTEAFF.

CDR3 sequence reads: CASSLEAYNEQFF. In DNA form, the CDR3 reads TGCGCCAGCAGCCTAGAGGCGTACAATGAGCAGTTCTTC. This chain joins TRBV5-1 and TRBJ2-1; D remains unclear. V was clipped by 4 bases and J by 4 bases, with 9 bases between them. CDR3 length: 13 amino acids. Looked up from germline, CDR1 is SGHRS and CDR2 is YFSETQ. Complete variable domain (other parts from reference TRBV5-1 and TRBJ2-1): KAGVTQTPRYLIKTRGQQVTLSCSPISGHRSVSWYQQTPGQGLQFLFEYFSETQRNKGNFPGRFSGRQFSNSRSEMNVSTLELGDSALYLCASSLEAYNEQFFGPGTRLTVL.

CDR3 sequence: CASSGRQGSGELFF. CDR3 in DNA: TGTGCCAGCAGTGGGAGACAGGGCAGCGGGGAGCTGTTTTTT. The chain combines TRBV2 with TRBJ2-2; 7 nucleotides line up with TRBD1. The CDR3 is made up of 14 amino acids. The V gene's germline CDR1 is SNHLY and CDR2 FYNNEI. The V gene end was trimmed by 4 bases and the J gene end by 7 bases; junction bases not matched to a gene: 6.

The genes are TRBV5-1 and TRBJ2-5; 8 positions agree with TRBD1. V dropped 4 bases and J dropped 5; count of bases not matched to a gene: 10. The CDR3 loop spans 15 amino acids. In germline, CDR1 is SGHRS, CDR2 YFSETQ. The CDR3 region has the DNA TGCGCCAGCAGCCTGACAGGGGTCGAGGGGGAGACCCAGTACTTC. Translated: CASSLTGVEGETQYF.

The chain couples TRBV6-2 or TRBV6-3 to TRBJ2-7; 8 positions match TRBD1. There are 13 residues in the CDR3. J was trimmed by 7 bases and V by 6 bases; bases with no gene match: 8. Germline CDR1 reads MNHEY; CDR2 reads SVGEGT. The CDR3 bases are TGTGCCAGCAGCGGACAGGGACCCCTAGAGCAGTACTTC. This sequence encodes CASSGQGPLEQYF.

This rearrangement joins TRBV5-1 to TRBJ2-7; 7 bases map to TRBD2. J lost 1 base, V lost 4 bases, and 5 bases had no gene match. Germline V gene sequence: CDR1 SGHRS, CDR2 YFSETQ. There are 14 residues in the CDR3. The CDR3, as DNA: TGCGCCAGCAGCGGGGAACTAGCGTCCTACGAGCAGTACTTC. Protein sequence: CASSGELASYEQYF.

CDR3 residues: CASSLEAGRTEAFF. CDR3 nucleotide sequence: TGTGCCAGCAGCTTAGAAGCAGGGCGCACTGAAGCTTTCTTT. V usage is TRBV11-2 and J usage is TRBJ1-1; TRBD1 is a possible D gene (5 bases). The CDR3 consists of 14 residues. The germline V gene encodes CDR1 SGHAT and CDR2 FQNNGV. V lost 0 bases, J lost 4 bases, and 9 bases lay in between.

There are a few counts of this clone. The rearrangement links TRBV7-3 to TRBJ1-2; tentatively, D is TRBD1 (6 bases). This CDR3 is built from 13 residues. The germline V gene has CDR1 SGHTA and CDR2 FQGTGA. The V end lost 6 bases, the J end lost 4 bases, and 12 bases lay between the germline ends. CDR3 coding DNA: TGTGCCAGCAGTCCCGGACAGAGCTATGGCTACACCTTC. It translates to CASSPGQSYGYTF.

The chain combines TRBV11-2 with TRBJ2-7; TRBD2 agrees at 9 bases. V was pared by 1 base and J by 2 bases, with 3 bases of the junction left unmatched. CDR3 length: 15 amino acids. The germline V gene has CDR1 SGHAT and CDR2 FQNNGV. CDR3 region: CASSLGSGGPYEQYF. The CDR3 DNA follows: TGTGCCAGCAGCTTAGGTAGCGGGGGACCCTACGAGCAGTACTTC.